This TCR beta chain comes out of a study of PD-1 blockade in mismatch repair-deficient tumors. General study points: After pembrolizumab, tumor-resident clones rose rapidly, then generally contracted before radiologic responses.

A few pembrolizumab responders had their TCRs sequenced. As to this clone: The antigen remains unidentified.

Assay used: immunoSEQ multiplex PCR; TCRdb lists only in-frame clones, some missing. The table shows about 120,000 clones, with roughly 80% occurring only once. The origin of this receptor is an adult with mismatch repair-deficient cancer. The specimen comprised peripheral blood, sampled 60 weeks after starting pembrolizumab.

CDR3 bases: TGTGCCAGCAGCTTAGCTCCGACAGATACGCAGTATTTT. The encoded protein is CASSLAPTDTQYF. The chain joins TRBV7-6 to TRBJ2-3; D unresolved. V was cut by 0 bases and J by 3 bases, with 4 bases left in between. Germline V gives CDR1 SGHVS, CDR2 FNYEAQ. The CDR3 extends over 13 amino acids.